The clone carrying this T cell receptor (beta chain) was seen a handful of times. The V end lost 0 bases, the J end lost 2 bases, and 6 bases lay between the germline ends. This CDR3 is built from 14 residues. CDR1 SGHTA and CDR2 FQGNSA come from the germline V gene. The entry originates in a study of blood T cell repertoires in COVID-19. Study overall: Both acute and convalescent COVID-19 samples were obtained from the United States, Italy and Spain. The cDNA or gDNA used as material had been derived from T cells, B-cell-depleted T cells, or PBMCs.

Original handling: It was from reference gene primer amplification that nucleated cell counts were estimated. The assay was immunoSEQ multiplex PCR, and TCRdb's table has in-frame clones only and misses some. V and J calls and clone size follow that table, whereas D and trimming were derived from the DNA. The sample holds about 160,000 clones; almost 85% are singletons and the top ten take about a fifth. This clonotype was obtained from an elderly woman with acute or convalescent COVID-19. The sample consisted of peripheral blood. The chain couples TRBV7-2 to TRBJ2-3; no definite D call. In DNA, the CDR3 is TGTGCCAGCAGCTTAGCGCACAACACAGATACGCAGTATTTT. This gives the protein CASSLAHNTDTQYF.